The TCR beta chain described here comes from a study of shared T cell receptors in the human thymus. Trimming removed 10 bases from V and 1 base from J, with 26 bases in between. Germline V gives CDR1 LGHNA, CDR2 YSLEER. The CDR3 totals 18 residues. TCRdb keeps only in-frame clones here, not all; method: immunoSEQ multiplex PCR. The sample lists hundreds of thousands of clones, around nine tenths occurring once. This sample also appeared in a second study, on human thymus T cells. From that study: Donors consisted of healthy Finnish infants (having corrective surgery for congenital heart defects). Corrective cardiac operations yielded the resected thymus tissue. Repertoires from thymus and blood appeared to show biased V and J gene usage. Thymic repertoires overlap heavily among unrelated individuals, related research has reported.

The sequence derives from a boy in the first two years of life with a congenital heart defect. The chain is built from TRBV4-3 and TRBJ2-1; a weak D match, TRBD2 (5 bases). The sample comprised thymocytes. Here the CDR3 reads CATAPVHLLVGSYNEQFF. In DNA form, the CDR3 reads TGCGCCACCGCCCCTGTCCACTTACTAGTGGGGTCCTACAATGAGCAGTTCTTC.